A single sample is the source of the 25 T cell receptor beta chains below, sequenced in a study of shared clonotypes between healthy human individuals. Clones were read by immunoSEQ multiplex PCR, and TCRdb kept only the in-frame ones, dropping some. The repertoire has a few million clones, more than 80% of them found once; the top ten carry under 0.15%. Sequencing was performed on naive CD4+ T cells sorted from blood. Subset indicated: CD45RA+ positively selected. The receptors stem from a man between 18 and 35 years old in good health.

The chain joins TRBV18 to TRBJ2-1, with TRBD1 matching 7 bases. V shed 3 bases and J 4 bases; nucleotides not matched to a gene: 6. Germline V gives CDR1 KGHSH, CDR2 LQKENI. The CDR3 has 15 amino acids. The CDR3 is CASSPRQGEYNEQFF. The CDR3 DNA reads TGTGCCAGCTCACCCAGACAGGGTGAGTACAATGAGCAGTTCTTC.

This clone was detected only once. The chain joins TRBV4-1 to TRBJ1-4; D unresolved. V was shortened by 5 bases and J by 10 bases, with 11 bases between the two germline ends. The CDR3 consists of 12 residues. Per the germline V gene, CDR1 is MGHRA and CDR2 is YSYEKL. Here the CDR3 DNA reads TGCGCCAGCAGCGTACCTCGGGGAAAACTGTTTTTT. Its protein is CASSVPRGKLFF.

CDR3 amino acids: CASSPERYTDTQYF. As DNA, the CDR3 is TGTGCCAGCTCCCCAGAGAGGTACACAGATACGCAGTATTTT. The rearrangement links TRBV18 to TRBJ2-3, with D unresolved. The CDR3 is 14 residues long. V was pared by 6 bases and J by 2 bases, with 12 bases between. Germline V gives CDR1 KGHSH, CDR2 LQKENI.

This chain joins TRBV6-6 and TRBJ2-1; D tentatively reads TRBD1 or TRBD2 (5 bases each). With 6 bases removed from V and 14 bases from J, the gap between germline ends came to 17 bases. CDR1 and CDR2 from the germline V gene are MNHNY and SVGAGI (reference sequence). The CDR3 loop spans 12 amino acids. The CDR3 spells CASSRTRGSEFF. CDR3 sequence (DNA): TGTGCCAGCAGCAGGACCCGGGGCAGTGAGTTCTTC.

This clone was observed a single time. CDR3 nucleotide sequence: TGTGCCAGCAGAATAGCGGGGGGAGACGGTGAGCAGTTCTTC. This codes for CASRIAGGDGEQFF. The V and J genes are TRBV6-1 and TRBJ2-1, with 10 bases identical to TRBD2. The trim removed 6 bases at V and 9 bases at J, leaving 8 bases unmatched. Germline V lookup: CDR1 MNHNS, CDR2 SASEGT. The CDR3 sequence is 14 residues long.

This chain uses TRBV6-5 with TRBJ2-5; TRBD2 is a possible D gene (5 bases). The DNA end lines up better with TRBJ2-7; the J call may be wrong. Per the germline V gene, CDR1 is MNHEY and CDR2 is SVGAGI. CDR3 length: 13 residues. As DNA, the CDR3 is TGTGCCAGCAGTGAAGTTCGGGGCTACGAGCAGTACTTC. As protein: CASSEVRGYEQYF.

CDR3 region: CASRATGSWGYTF. For the CDR3, the DNA is TGTGCCAGCAGGGCGACAGGGTCTTGGGGCTACACCTTC. The chain has TRBV28 and TRBJ1-2; 7 bases line up with TRBD1. The V gene's germline CDR1 is MDHEN and CDR2 SYDVKM. CDR3 length equals 13 residues. V shed 6 bases, J shed 8 bases, and the junction held 9 bases outside the gene matches.

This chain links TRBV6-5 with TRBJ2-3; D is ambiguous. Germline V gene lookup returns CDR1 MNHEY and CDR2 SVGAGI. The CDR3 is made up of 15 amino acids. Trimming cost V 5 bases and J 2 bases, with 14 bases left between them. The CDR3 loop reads CASSPGKRITDTQYF. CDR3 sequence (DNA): TGTGCCAGCAGTCCCGGTAAACGCATCACAGATACGCAGTATTTT.

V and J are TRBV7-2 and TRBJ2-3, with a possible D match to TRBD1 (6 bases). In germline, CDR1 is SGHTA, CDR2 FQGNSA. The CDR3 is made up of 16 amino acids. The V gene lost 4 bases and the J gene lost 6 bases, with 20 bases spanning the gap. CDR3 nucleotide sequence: TGTGCCAGCAGCTCGATGGGGCAGGGGATCGCGGATACGCAGTATTTT. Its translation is CASSSMGQGIADTQYF.

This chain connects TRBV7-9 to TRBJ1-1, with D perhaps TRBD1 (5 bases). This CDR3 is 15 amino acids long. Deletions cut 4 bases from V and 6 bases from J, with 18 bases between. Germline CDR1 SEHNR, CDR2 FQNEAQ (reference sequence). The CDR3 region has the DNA TGTGCCAGCAGCTCTAGGGACCCTGTCCCCTCTGAAGCTTTCTTT. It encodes CASSSRDPVPSEAFF.

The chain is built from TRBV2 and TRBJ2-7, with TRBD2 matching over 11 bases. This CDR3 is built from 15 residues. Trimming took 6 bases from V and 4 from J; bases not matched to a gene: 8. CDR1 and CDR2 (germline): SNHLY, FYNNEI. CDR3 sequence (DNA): TGTGCCAGCAGGGGAGGGACTAGCGGATTTTACGAGCAGTACTTC. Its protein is CASRGGTSGFYEQYF.

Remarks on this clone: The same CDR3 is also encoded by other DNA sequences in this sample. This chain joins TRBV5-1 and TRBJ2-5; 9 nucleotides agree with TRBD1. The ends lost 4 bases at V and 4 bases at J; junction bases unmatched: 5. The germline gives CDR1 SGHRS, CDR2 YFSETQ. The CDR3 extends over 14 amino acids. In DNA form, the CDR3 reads TGCGCCAGCAGCCCAACAGGGGGCCTAGAGACCCAGTACTTC. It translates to CASSPTGGLETQYF.

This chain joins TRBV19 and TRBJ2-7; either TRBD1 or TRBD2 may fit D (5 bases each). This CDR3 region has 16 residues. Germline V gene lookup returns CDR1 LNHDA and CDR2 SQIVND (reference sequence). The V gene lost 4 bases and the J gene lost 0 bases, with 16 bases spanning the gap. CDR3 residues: CASSRSLTGGSYEQYF. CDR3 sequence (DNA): TGTGCCAGTAGTAGGTCCCTCACAGGAGGCTCCTACGAGCAGTACTTC. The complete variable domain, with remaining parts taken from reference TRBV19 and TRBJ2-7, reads DGGITQSPKYLFRKEGQNVTLSCEQNLNHDAMYWYRQDPGQGLRLIYYSQIVNDFQKGDIAEGYSVSREKKESFPLTVTSAQKNPTAFYLCASSRSLTGGSYEQYFGPGTRLTVT.

CDR3 protein: CASSGGQGVTTDTQYF. The CDR3 DNA sequence: TGTGCCAGCAGTGGGGGACAGGGGGTAACCACAGATACGCAGTATTTT. This chain connects TRBV6-1 to TRBJ2-3; TRBD1 matches at 11 bases. Germline V gene sequence: CDR1 MNHNS, CDR2 SASEGT. V shed 4 bases, J shed 2 bases, and the junction held 5 bases outside the gene matches. This CDR3 contains 16 residues.

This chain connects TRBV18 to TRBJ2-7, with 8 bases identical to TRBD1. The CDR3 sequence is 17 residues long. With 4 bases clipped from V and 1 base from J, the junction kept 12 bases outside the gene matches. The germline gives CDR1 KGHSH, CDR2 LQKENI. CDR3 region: CASSRTSQGAFSYEQYF. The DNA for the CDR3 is TGTGCCAGCTCACGGACGTCGCAGGGGGCGTTTTCCTACGAGCAGTACTTC.

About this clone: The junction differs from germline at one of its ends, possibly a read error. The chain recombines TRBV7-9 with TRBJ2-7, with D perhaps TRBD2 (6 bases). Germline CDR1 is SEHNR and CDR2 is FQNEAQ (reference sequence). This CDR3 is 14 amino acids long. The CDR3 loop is CASNLILGGVEQYF. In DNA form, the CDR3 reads TGTGCCAGCAACTTAATCCTCGGGGGTGTAGAGCAGTACTTC. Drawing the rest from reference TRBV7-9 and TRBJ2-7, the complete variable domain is DTGVSQNPRHKITKRGQNVTFRCDPISEHNRLYWYRQTLGQGPEFLTYFQNEAQLEKSRLLSDRFSAERPKGSFSTLEIQRTEQGDSAMYLCASNLILGGVEQYFGPGTRLTVT.

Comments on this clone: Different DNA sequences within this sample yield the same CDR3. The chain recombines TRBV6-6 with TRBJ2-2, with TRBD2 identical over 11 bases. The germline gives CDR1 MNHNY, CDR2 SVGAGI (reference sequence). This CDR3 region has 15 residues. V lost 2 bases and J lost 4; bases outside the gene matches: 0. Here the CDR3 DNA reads TGTGCCAGCAGTTACGGGACTAGCGGCACCGGGGAGCTGTTTTTT. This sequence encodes CASSYGTSGTGELFF.

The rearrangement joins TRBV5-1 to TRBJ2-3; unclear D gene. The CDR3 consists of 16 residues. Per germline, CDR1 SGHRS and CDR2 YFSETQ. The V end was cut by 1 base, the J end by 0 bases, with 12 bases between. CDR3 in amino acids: CASSLTGFTSTDTQYF. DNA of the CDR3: TGCGCCAGCAGCTTGACTGGGTTTACAAGCACAGATACGCAGTATTTT.

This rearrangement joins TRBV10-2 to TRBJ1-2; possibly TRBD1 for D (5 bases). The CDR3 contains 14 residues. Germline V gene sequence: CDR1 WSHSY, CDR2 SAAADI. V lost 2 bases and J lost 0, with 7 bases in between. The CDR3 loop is CASSEGAANYGYTF. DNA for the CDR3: TGCGCCAGCAGTGAGGGGGCAGCTAACTATGGCTACACCTTC.

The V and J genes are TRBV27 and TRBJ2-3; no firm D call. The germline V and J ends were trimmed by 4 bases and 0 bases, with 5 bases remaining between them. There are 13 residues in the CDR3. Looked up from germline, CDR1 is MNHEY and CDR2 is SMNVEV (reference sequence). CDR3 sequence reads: CASSSISTDTQYF. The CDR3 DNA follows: TGTGCCAGCAGTTCTATAAGCACAGATACGCAGTATTTT.

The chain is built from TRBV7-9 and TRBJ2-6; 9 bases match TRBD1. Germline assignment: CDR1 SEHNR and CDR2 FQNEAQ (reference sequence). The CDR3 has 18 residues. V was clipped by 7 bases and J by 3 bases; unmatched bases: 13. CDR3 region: CASTLKEGQGVGANVLTF. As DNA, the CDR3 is TGTGCCAGCACTCTAAAGGAGGGACAGGGAGTTGGGGCCAACGTCCTGACTTTC. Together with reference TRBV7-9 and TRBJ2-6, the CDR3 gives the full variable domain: DTGVSQNPRHKITKRGQNVTFRCDPISEHNRLYWYRQTLGQGPEFLTYFQNEAQLEKSRLLSDRFSAERPKGSFSTLEIQRTEQGDSAMYLCASTLKEGQGVGANVLTFGAGSRLTVL.

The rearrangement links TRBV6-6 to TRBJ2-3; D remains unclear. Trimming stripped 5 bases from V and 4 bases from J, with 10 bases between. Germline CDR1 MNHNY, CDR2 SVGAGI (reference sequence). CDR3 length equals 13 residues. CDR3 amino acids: CASSIQASDTQYF. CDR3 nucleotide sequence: TGTGCCAGCAGTATCCAGGCGTCAGATACGCAGTATTTT.

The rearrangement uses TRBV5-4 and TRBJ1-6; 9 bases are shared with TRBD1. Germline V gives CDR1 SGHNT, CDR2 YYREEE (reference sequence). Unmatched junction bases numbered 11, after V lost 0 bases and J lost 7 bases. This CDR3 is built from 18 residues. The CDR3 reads CASSLVASVGQGNSPLHF. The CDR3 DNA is TGTGCCAGCAGCTTGGTAGCGAGTGTTGGACAGGGGAATTCACCCCTCCACTTT.

CDR3 coding DNA: TGTGCCAGCTCACCACTCGGGTGGGGACAGGTAAACACTGAAGCTTTCTTT. Translated: CASSPLGWGQVNTEAFF. This chain joins TRBV18 and TRBJ1-1; 8 bases line up with TRBD1. Germline lookup yields CDR1 KGHSH and CDR2 LQKENI. With V trimmed by 1 base and J by 2 bases, 9 bases remained unmatched. CDR3 size: 17 residues.

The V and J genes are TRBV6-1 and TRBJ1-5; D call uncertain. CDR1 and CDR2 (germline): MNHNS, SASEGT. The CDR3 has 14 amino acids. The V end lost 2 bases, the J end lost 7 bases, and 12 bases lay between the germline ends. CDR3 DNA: TGTGCCAGCAGTGAATGGGGTCTAGAACAGCCCCAGCATTTT. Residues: CASSEWGLEQPQHF.